This T cell receptor (beta chain) was obtained from a study of blood T cell repertoires in COVID-19. In germline, CDR1 is KGHSH, CDR2 LQKENI. The ends were cut back, 5 bases at V and 8 bases at J, with 18 bases in the middle. The CDR3 totals 14 residues. Assay used: immunoSEQ multiplex PCR; TCRdb lists only in-frame clones, some missing. Here the sample spans about 280,000 clones, 70% to 90% being singletons. The receptor was isolated from a woman in her seventies with acute or convalescent COVID-19. The chain links TRBV18 to TRBJ1-2; no definite D call. Sequencing used peripheral blood. CDR3 in amino acids: CASSTIRREEGYTF. CDR3 nucleotide sequence: TGTGCCAGCTCAACAATCCGGCGGGAAGAGGGCTACACCTTC.